This TCR beta chain emerged from a study of cytomegalovirus exposure and HLA in healthy donors. Study-wide results and limits: Presence/absence analyses treated sequencing depth as roughly uniform across donors.

Turning to this clone: The antigen is not known.

Trimming shortened V by 7 bases and J by 1 base, and 15 bases separated the two germline ends. Germline V gene sequence: CDR1 PRHDT, CDR2 FYEKMQ (reference sequence). This CDR3 is 15 amino acids long. Use of 60 Vbeta and 13 Jbeta primers characterized the PCR. Using immunoSEQ multiplex PCR, the repertoire was profiled, and TCRdb retains in-frame clones only, with some absent. Of fewer than 350,000 clones listed, roughly 90% are singletons. This receptor was identified in a woman between 18 and 30 years old in good health and CMV-seronegative. Specimen: PBMCs. This chain connects TRBV13 to TRBJ2-3, with D perhaps matching TRBD1 (5 bases). The CDR3, as DNA: TGTGCCAGCATCCCGGGCGGCAGGGGCACAGATACGCAGTATTTT. Its translation: CASIPGGRGTDTQYF.